A single sample is the source of the 29 T cell receptor beta chains below, sequenced in a study of blood T cell repertoires in COVID-19. Sequencing was performed with immunoSEQ multiplex PCR; in TCRdb, only in-frame clones are kept and a portion is missing. The repertoire consists of 250,000 or so clones, with approximately 80% occurring once and the leading ten covering around 4.7%. Material for sequencing was peripheral blood. These receptors came from a woman in her 70s with acute or convalescent COVID-19.

The chain is built from TRBV4-3 and TRBJ2-2; 8 bases fit TRBD2. V lost 0 bases, J lost 9 bases, and 6 bases stayed unmatched. Germline-derived CDR1 and CDR2 are LGHNA and YSLEER. CDR3 length: 15 amino acids. Here the CDR3 DNA reads TGCGCCAGCAGCCAAGAGTGGCGGGGGGCCAGGGAGCTGTTTTTT. It encodes CASSQEWRGARELFF.

This clone has only a few counts. V gene TRBV7-2 combines with J gene TRBJ1-5, with 7 bases fitting TRBD1. The CDR3 has 13 residues. V shed 5 bases and J 12 bases; nucleotides not matched to a gene: 10. Germline assignment: CDR1 SGHTA and CDR2 FQGNSA. The CDR3 sequence: CASSGGGTVIQHF. For the CDR3, the DNA is TGTGCCAGCAGCGGGGGTGGGACAGTTATCCAGCATTTT.

This chain links TRBV6-5 with TRBJ2-2; TRBD1 matches 7 bases. Germline V gives CDR1 MNHEY, CDR2 SVGAGI. This CDR3 spans 14 amino acids. The J segment lost 0 bases and the V segment lost 11 bases, leaving 6 bases of the junction unmatched. CDR3 sequence: CAARTGANTGELFF. In nucleotides, the CDR3 is TGTGCCGCCAGGACAGGCGCGAACACCGGGGAGCTGTTTTTT.

This CDR3 is CASSQVLGATEAFF. For the CDR3, the DNA is TGTGCCAGCAGCCAAGTATTAGGGGCAACTGAAGCTTTCTTT. The chain couples TRBV3-1 (or the pseudogene TRBV3-2) to TRBJ1-1; a possible D gene is TRBD1 (5 bases). Deletions cut 1 base from V and 5 bases from J, with 11 bases between. There are 14 residues in the CDR3. In germline, CDR1 is LGHDT, CDR2 YNNKEL (reference sequence).

This CDR3 is CASSFLQGTGELFF. Written as DNA, the CDR3 is TGTGCCAGCAGCTTTCTACAGGGCACCGGGGAGCTGTTTTTT. This chain joins TRBV5-4 and TRBJ2-2; D may be TRBD1 (6 bases). CDR3 length: 14 amino acids. Trimming pared 2 bases from V and 4 bases from J, leaving 9 bases between. Germline V gene data show CDR1 as SGHNT and CDR2 as YYREEE (reference sequence).

This chain connects TRBV5-1 to TRBJ1-3, with a weak D call TRBD1 (6 bases). The V gene's germline CDR1 is SGHRS and CDR2 YFSETQ. This CDR3 region has 15 residues. Trimming pared 5 bases from V and 2 bases from J, leaving 14 bases between. The CDR3: CASSQTGVAGNTIYF. The CDR3 DNA follows: TGCGCCAGCAGTCAGACAGGCGTGGCTGGAAACACCATATATTTT.

This sequence joins TRBV9 and TRBJ2-3; TRBD2 agrees at 8 bases. Germline V lookup: CDR1 SGDLS, CDR2 YYNGEE. The CDR3 is 16 residues long. V lost 0 bases to trimming and J lost 1 base; unmatched junction nucleotides: 4. The CDR3 DNA sequence: TGTGCCAGCAGCGTAGAAGCGGGGGCCGGCACAGATACGCAGTATTTT. Translation: CASSVEAGAGTDTQYF.

This chain links TRBV19 with TRBJ1-2; 7 bases are shared with TRBD1. CDR3 length: 14 amino acids. Trimming at V came to 6 bases and at J to 1 base, leaving 5 bases not matched to a gene. CDR1 and CDR2 (germline): LNHDA, SQIVND (reference sequence). CDR3 coding DNA: TGTGCCAGTAGCCCGGGACAGAATAACTATGGCTACACCTTC. It yields the protein CASSPGQNNYGYTF.

The genes are TRBV5-1 and TRBJ2-5, with a weak D call TRBD2 (6 bases). This CDR3 has 16 amino acids. Germline CDR1 is SGHRS and CDR2 is YFSETQ. V shed 7 bases and J shed 4 bases, with 23 bases lying between them. The CDR3 reads CASQNILGTGGETQYF. The CDR3 nucleotides are TGCGCCAGCCAAAATATCCTCGGGACTGGGGGAGAGACCCAGTACTTC.

The chain employs TRBV10-3 and TRBJ2-1, with TRBD2 matching 9 bases. Unmatched junction bases numbered 7, after V lost 8 bases and J lost 8 bases. The length of the CDR3 is 13 residues. Germline CDR1 reads ENHRY; CDR2 reads SYGVKD. CDR3 region: CAIWAGGLYEQFF. In nucleotides, the CDR3 is TGTGCCATCTGGGCGGGGGGGCTATATGAGCAGTTCTTC.

The V and J genes are TRBV7-2 and TRBJ2-2; D call uncertain. Trimming took off 5 bases at V and 1 base at J, with 11 bases between the two ends. The CDR3 consists of 15 residues. Germline V gene lookup returns CDR1 SGHTA and CDR2 FQGNSA. CDR3 DNA: TGTGCCAGCAGCACCAGATCGGGGAACACCGGGGAGCTGTTTTTT. It translates to CASSTRSGNTGELFF.

This clone was recorded once. This rearrangement joins TRBV5-1 to TRBJ1-5; weak D call: TRBD1 (6 bases). The V end lost 2 bases, the J end lost 6 bases, and 9 bases lay between the germline ends. CDR3 length: 13 residues. CDR1 is SGHRS, CDR2 YFSETQ, per germline. CDR3 in DNA: TGCGCCAGCAGCTTTTACAGGGTTCAGCCCCAGCATTTT. This translates into CASSFYRVQPQHF.

V is TRBV6-5 and J is TRBJ1-2; 10 bases match TRBD1. The CDR3 has 15 residues. Germline loops: CDR1 MNHEY, CDR2 SVGAGI. After removal of 6 bases from V and 8 bases from J, the junction contained 12 bases not matched to a gene. The CDR3 nucleotides are TGTGCCAGCAGACCCAGCCGGGACAGGGGTTGGGGCTACACCTTC. Translation gives CASRPSRDRGWGYTF.

The V and J genes are TRBV3-1 (or the pseudogene TRBV3-2) and TRBJ2-7; 7 bases align to TRBD1. With 0 bases clipped from V and 2 bases from J, the junction kept 1 base outside the gene matches. There are 14 residues in the CDR3. Germline V gene lookup returns CDR1 LGHDT and CDR2 YNNKEL (reference sequence). The CDR3 DNA reads TGTGCCAGCAGCCAAGAGGGACAGACCTACGAGCAGTACTTC. As protein: CASSQEGQTYEQYF.

The chain couples TRBV5-1 to TRBJ2-3; maybe TRBD1 (5 bases). Trimming left V 1 base short and J 1 base short, with 19 bases between. The CDR3 has 18 residues. The V gene's germline CDR1 is SGHRS and CDR2 YFSETQ. The CDR3 DNA is TGCGCCAGCAGCTTGCGGCAGGGAAGGTCCAGCGGCACAGATACGCAGTATTTT. It codes for CASSLRQGRSSGTDTQYF.

V usage is TRBV28 and J usage is TRBJ1-1; TRBD1 matches at 8 bases. CDR1 and CDR2 (germline): MDHEN, SYDVKM. The CDR3 runs to 14 residues. V was clipped by 4 bases and J by 5 bases; unmatched bases: 6. CDR3 in DNA: TGTGCCAGCAGTTCAGGACAGGGTGGGACTGAAGCTTTCTTT. This translates into CASSSGQGGTEAFF.

J is TRBJ1-1 and V is TRBV7-6; D unresolved. The V gene lost 1 base and the J gene lost 5 bases, with 8 bases spanning the gap. There are 13 residues in the CDR3. Germline CDR1 SGHVS, CDR2 FNYEAQ. CDR3 sequence: CASSLEYRTEAFF. In DNA form, the CDR3 reads TGTGCCAGCAGCTTAGAATATCGGACTGAAGCTTTCTTT.

J is TRBJ1-2 and V is TRBV6-6; 9 bases are shared with TRBD1. This CDR3 has 14 amino acids. J lost 5 bases, V lost 5 bases, and 6 bases had no gene match. Germline V lookup: CDR1 MNHNY, CDR2 SVGAGI (reference sequence). The CDR3 sequence is CASSDGTGRYGYTF. CDR3 coding DNA: TGTGCCAGCAGTGACGGGACAGGGCGATATGGCTACACCTTC.

This chain joins TRBV9 and TRBJ2-1, with a weak D call TRBD2 (5 bases). CDR3 size: 14 residues. Trimming shortened V by 0 bases and J by 9 bases, and 13 bases separated the two germline ends. Germline CDR1 reads SGDLS; CDR2 reads YYNGEE. CDR3 loop: CASSVDRVRGEQFF. For the CDR3, the DNA is TGTGCCAGCAGCGTAGATCGGGTTCGGGGTGAGCAGTTCTTC.

The chain joins TRBV4-3 to TRBJ2-7; no firm D call. The CDR3 contains 11 residues. Trimming removed 0 bases from V and 7 bases from J, with 4 bases in between. Germline CDR1 reads LGHNA; CDR2 reads YSLEER. In nucleotides, the CDR3 is TGCGCCAGCAGCCAAGACCGGGAGCAGTACTTC. As protein: CASSQDREQYF.

This sequence joins TRBV19 and TRBJ2-3; D remains ambiguous. CDR1 LNHDA and CDR2 SQIVND come from the germline V gene (reference sequence). The CDR3 has 13 amino acids. The V and J ends lost 6 bases and 1 base respectively, with 8 bases between them. The CDR3 DNA follows: TGTGCCAGTAGGACCCGGGGCACAGATACGCAGTATTTT. Amino acids: CASRTRGTDTQYF.

The J gene is TRBJ2-7, the V gene TRBV12-3 or TRBV12-4; 9 bases align to TRBD1. J lost 5 bases, V lost 5 bases, and 4 bases had no gene match. The CDR3 is 13 amino acids. Here the CDR3 reads CASSATGGHEQYF. The CDR3, as DNA: TGTGCCAGCAGTGCGACAGGGGGGCACGAGCAGTACTTC.

This clone was seen more than once but under ten times. The chain joins TRBV19 to TRBJ1-5, with 8 nucleotides matching TRBD1. The CDR3 covers 13 residues. The V gene end was trimmed by 11 bases and the J gene end by 6 bases; junction bases not matched to a gene: 9. Germline V lookup: CDR1 LNHDA, CDR2 SQIVND (reference sequence). The CDR3 sequence: CAADPGGGQPQHF. CDR3 bases: TGTGCCGCCGACCCAGGGGGCGGTCAGCCCCAGCATTTT.

The chain carries TRBV7-2 and TRBJ1-5; a possible D gene is TRBD1 (6 bases). Trimming took 4 bases from V and 6 from J, leaving 16 bases between them. The CDR3 covers 15 residues. The germline V gene encodes CDR1 SGHTA and CDR2 FQGNSA. DNA of the CDR3: TGTGCCAGCAGCTCACAGGGTATACCGGGTCAGCCCCAGCATTTT. This gives the protein CASSSQGIPGQPQHF.

This clone has just one count. The chain carries TRBV6-5 and TRBJ1-5; the D is unclear. The CDR3 is 12 residues long. The germline gives CDR1 MNHEY, CDR2 SVGAGI. Trimming took off 5 bases at V and 5 bases at J, with 7 bases between the two ends. In DNA form, the CDR3 reads TGTGCCAGCAGTCCCCCGGATCAGCCCCAGCATTTT. Its translation is CASSPPDQPQHF.

The J gene is TRBJ1-2, the V gene TRBV4-2, with 8 bases matching TRBD1. J gave up 3 bases and V 4 bases, and 7 bases lay outside the gene matches. Germline lookup yields CDR1 LGHNA and CDR2 YNFKEQ. The CDR3 is 15 residues long. Written as DNA, the CDR3 is TGTGCCAGCAGCCCGGGGGACAGGCGGCACTATGGCTACACCTTC. Translated, it gives CASSPGDRRHYGYTF.

V usage is TRBV4-2 and J usage is TRBJ1-2, with D perhaps TRBD1 (5 bases). CDR3 length equals 17 residues. Trimming stripped 4 bases from V and 4 bases from J, with 22 bases between. The germline V gene encodes CDR1 LGHNA and CDR2 YNFKEQ. CDR3 amino acids: CASSLYPGAGRGYGYTF. As DNA, the CDR3 is TGTGCCAGCAGCCTCTATCCCGGCGCAGGGCGGGGCTATGGCTACACCTTC.

This sequence joins TRBV30 and TRBJ1-1; 7 bases line up with TRBD1. The CDR3 covers 19 residues. Germline assignment: CDR1 GTSNPN and CDR2 SVGIG (reference sequence). Trimming took 2 bases from V and 1 from J; bases not matched to a gene: 19. The CDR3 nucleotides are TGTGCCTGGAGTAGGTTGCTGACAGGGTCATCACCGGGGAACACTGAAGCTTTCTTT. It encodes CAWSRLLTGSSPGNTEAFF.

This clone was seen a few times. This chain uses TRBV6-2 or TRBV6-3 with TRBJ1-6; D gene uncertain. CDR1 MNHEY and CDR2 SVGEGT come from the germline V gene. Trimming removed 2 bases at V and 9 bases at J, with 11 bases between. This CDR3 has 14 amino acids. In nucleotides, the CDR3 is TGTGCCAGCAGTTACACGGGAGAAACTTCACCCCTCCACTTT. Translated: CASSYTGETSPLHF.